The count of the clone carrying this T cell receptor beta chain is one. Its antigen is undetermined. Sorted-subset replicate PCR reactions were performed with around 210 ng DNA, corresponding to tens of thousands of T cell genomes. Generated by immunoSEQ multiplex PCR, the TCRdb table keeps only in-frame clones and is missing some. In the table there are some 1,100,000 clones, around 82% of which are singletons. The CDR3 consists of 16 residues. Germline CDR1 reads SGHAT; CDR2 reads FQNNGV. V lost 5 bases, J lost 3 bases, and 20 bases lay in between. The record originates from a study of shared clonotypes between healthy human individuals. Broader study findings: When naive CD4 clonotypes were compared across a handful of donors, about 4.8% were shared. As a rule, naive subsets had a larger estimated richness than memory subsets. Represented diversity, genetic and exposure-history alike, was limited by few donors.

This TCR derives from a young man in good health. Some clones in this sample may be carry-over from other donors' samples. V gene TRBV11-2 combines with J gene TRBJ2-7; the D gene could be TRBD1 or TRBD2 (5 bases each). Sequencing input: memory CD4+ T cells from PBMCs. Subset of the sample: CD45RA-negative fraction. CDR3 region: CASSQPRGPKGYEQYF. DNA for the CDR3: TGTGCCAGCAGCCAACCCCGGGGACCTAAGGGCTACGAGCAGTACTTC.